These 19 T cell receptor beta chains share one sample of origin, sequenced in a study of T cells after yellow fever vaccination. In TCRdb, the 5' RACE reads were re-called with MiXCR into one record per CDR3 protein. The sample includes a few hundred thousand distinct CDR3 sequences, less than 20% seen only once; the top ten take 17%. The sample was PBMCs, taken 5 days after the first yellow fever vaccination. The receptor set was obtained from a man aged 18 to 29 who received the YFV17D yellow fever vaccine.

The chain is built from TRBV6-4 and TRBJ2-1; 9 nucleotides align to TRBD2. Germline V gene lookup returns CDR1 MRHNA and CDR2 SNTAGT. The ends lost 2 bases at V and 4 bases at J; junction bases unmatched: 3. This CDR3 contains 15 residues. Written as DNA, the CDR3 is TGTGCCAGCAGTGACGCAGCGGGGGGTTACAATGAGCAGTTCTTC. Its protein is CASSDAAGGYNEQFF.

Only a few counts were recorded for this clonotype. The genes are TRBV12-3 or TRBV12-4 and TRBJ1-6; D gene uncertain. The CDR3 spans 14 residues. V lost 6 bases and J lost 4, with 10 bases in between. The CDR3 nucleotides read TGTGCCAGCAGCCCCGGGGATTATAATTCACCCCTCCACTTT. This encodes CASSPGDYNSPLHF.

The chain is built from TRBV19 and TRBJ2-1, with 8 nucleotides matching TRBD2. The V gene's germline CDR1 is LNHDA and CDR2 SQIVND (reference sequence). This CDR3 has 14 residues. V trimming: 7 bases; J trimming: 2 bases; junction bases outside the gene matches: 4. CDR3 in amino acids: CASISGGAYNEQFF. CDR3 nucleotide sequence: TGTGCCAGTATAAGCGGGGGAGCCTACAATGAGCAGTTCTTC.

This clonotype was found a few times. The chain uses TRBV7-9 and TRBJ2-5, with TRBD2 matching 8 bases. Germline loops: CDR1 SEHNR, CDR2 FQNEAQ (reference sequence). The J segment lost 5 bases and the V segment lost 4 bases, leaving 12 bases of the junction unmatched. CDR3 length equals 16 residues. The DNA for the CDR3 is TGTGCCAGCAGCTATTTTCTGGGACTAGATCGGGAGACCCAGTACTTC. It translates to CASSYFLGLDRETQYF.

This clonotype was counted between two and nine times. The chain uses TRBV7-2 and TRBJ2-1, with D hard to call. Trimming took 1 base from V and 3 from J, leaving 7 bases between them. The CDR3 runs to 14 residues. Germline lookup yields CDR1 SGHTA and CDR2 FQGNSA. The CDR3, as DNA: TGTGCCAGCAGCTTAGGTTGGGGCTACAATGAGCAGTTCTTC. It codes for CASSLGWGYNEQFF.

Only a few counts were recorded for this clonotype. The CDR3 loop is CASSLAGALNEQFF. The CDR3 nucleotides read TGTGCCAGCAGCCTGGCGGGGGCCTTAAATGAGCAGTTCTTC. This chain connects TRBV7-2 to TRBJ2-1; D might be TRBD2 (7 bases). The germline V gene encodes CDR1 SGHTA and CDR2 FQGNSA. The CDR3 is 14 residues long. V gave up 5 bases and J gave up 7 bases, with 15 bases separating them.

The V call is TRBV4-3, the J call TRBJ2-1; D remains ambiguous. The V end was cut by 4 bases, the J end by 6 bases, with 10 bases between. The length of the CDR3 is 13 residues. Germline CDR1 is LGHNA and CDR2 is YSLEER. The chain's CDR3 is CASSLQQFNEQFF. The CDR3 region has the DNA TGCGCCAGCAGCCTACAACAGTTCAATGAGCAGTTCTTC.

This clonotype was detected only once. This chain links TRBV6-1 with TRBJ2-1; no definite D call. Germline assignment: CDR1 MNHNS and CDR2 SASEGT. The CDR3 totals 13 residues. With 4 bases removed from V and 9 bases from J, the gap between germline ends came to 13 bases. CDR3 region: CASSAGSVGEQFF. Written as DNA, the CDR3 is TGTGCCAGCAGTGCGGGTTCGGTAGGTGAGCAGTTCTTC.

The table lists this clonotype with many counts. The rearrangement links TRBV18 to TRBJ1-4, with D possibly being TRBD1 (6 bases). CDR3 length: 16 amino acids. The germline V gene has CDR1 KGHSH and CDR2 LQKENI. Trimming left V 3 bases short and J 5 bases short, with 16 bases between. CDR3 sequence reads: CASSPPPGASNEKLFF. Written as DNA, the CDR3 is TGTGCCAGCTCACCGCCCCCGGGGGCCTCAAATGAAAAACTGTTTTTT.

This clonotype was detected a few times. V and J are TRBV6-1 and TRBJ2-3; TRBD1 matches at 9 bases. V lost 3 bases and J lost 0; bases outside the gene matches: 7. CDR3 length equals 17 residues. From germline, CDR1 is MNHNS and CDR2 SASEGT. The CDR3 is CASSDMGGTGSTDTQYF. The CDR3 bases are TGTGCCAGCAGTGATATGGGCGGGACAGGGAGCACAGATACGCAGTATTTT.

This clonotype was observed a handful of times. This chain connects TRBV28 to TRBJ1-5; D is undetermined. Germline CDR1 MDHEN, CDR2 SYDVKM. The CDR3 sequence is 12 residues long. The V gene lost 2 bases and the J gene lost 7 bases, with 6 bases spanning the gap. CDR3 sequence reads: CASSLIEQPQHF. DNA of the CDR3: TGTGCCAGCAGTTTAATTGAACAGCCCCAGCATTTT.

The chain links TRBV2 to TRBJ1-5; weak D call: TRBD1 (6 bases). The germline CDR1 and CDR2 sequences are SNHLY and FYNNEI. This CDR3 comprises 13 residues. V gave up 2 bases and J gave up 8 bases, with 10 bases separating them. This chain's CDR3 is CASSEYRDEPQHF. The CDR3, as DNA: TGTGCCAGCAGTGAATACAGGGACGAGCCCCAGCATTTT. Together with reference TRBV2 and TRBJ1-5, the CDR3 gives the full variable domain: EPEVTQTPSHQVTQMGQEVILRCVPISNHLYFYWYRQILGQKVEFLVSFYNNEISEKSEIFDDQFSVERPDGSNFTLKIRSTKLEDSAMYFCASSEYRDEPQHFGDGTRLSIL.

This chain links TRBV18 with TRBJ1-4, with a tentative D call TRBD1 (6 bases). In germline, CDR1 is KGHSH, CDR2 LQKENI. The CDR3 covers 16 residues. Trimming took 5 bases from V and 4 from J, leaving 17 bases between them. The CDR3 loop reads CASSGAFGGYNEKLFF. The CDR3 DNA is TGTGCCAGCTCAGGCGCTTTCGGGGGCTATAATGAAAAACTGTTTTTT.

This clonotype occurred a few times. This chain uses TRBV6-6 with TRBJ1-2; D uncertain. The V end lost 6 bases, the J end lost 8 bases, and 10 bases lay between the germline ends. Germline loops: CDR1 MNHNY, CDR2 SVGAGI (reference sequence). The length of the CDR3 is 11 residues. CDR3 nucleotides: TGTGCCAGCAGCGTCCACGGGGGCTACACCTTC. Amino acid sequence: CASSVHGGYTF.

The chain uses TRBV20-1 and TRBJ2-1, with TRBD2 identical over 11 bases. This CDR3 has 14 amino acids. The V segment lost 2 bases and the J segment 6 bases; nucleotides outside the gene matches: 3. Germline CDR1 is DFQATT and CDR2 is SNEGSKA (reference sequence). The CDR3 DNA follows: TGCAGTGCTAGATCTCTAGCGGGAGGCAATGAGCAGTTCTTC. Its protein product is CSARSLAGGNEQFF.

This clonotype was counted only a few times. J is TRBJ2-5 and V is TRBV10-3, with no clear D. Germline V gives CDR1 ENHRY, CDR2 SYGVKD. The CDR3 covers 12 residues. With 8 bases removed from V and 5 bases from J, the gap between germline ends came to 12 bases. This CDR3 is CAISGLGETQYF. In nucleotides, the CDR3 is TGTGCCATCTCTGGATTGGGGGAGACCCAGTACTTC.

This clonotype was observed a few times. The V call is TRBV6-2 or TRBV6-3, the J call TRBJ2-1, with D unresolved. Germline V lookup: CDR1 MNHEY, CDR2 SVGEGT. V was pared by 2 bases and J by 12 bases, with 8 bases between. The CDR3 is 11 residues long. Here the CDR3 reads CASSYPPGQFF. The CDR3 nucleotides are TGTGCCAGCAGTTACCCCCCCGGGCAGTTCTTC.

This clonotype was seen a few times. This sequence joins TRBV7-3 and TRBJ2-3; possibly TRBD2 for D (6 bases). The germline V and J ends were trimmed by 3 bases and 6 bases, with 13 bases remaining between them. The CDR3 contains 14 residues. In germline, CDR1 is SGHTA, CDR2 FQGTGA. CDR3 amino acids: CASSLDRGRDTQYF. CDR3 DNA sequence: TGTGCCAGCAGCTTGGACCGGGGGAGGGATACGCAGTATTTT.

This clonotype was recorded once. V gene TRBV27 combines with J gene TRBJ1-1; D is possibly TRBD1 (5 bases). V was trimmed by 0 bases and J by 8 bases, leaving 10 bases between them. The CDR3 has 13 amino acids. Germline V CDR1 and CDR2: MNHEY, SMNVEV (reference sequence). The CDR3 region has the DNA TGTGCCAGCAGTTTATCGTGGCAGGGAGAAGCTTTCTTT. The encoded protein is CASSLSWQGEAFF.